This entry lists 4 T cell receptor beta chains sequenced from one sample in a study of cytomegalovirus exposure and HLA in healthy donors. The PCR used 60 Vbeta and 13 Jbeta primers. TCRdb's table, derived via immunoSEQ multiplex PCR, lists solely in-frame clones and lacks some. Of 74,000 or so clones detected, roughly 80% appear once; the ten largest clones hold 7% to 8.5%. The sequenced material came from PBMCs. Receptors were obtained from a woman aged 35 to 49 in good health and CMV-seronegative.

V usage is TRBV6-1 and J usage is TRBJ2-7; 10 positions match TRBD2. The CDR3 length is 14 residues. The germline CDR1 and CDR2 sequences are MNHNS and SASEGT. The junction had 8 bases not matched to a gene; V was cut back by 10 bases and J by 2 bases. The CDR3 DNA is TGTGCCATCCACGAAGCGGGAGGGCCCTACGAGCAGTACTTC. Translating gives CAIHEAGGPYEQYF.

The gene calls are TRBV5-1 and TRBJ2-1; 9 positions match TRBD1. Unmatched junction bases numbered 9, after V lost 4 bases and J lost 7 bases. Germline CDR1 and CDR2: SGHRS and YFSETQ. CDR3 size: 15 residues. Here the CDR3 DNA reads TGCGCCAGCAGCCCCGGACAGGGGTGGAAGAATGAGCAGTTCTTC. Translating gives CASSPGQGWKNEQFF.

This clone has only a few counts. This sequence joins TRBV18 and TRBJ1-1; 9 bases map to TRBD1. V dropped 2 bases and J dropped 1; count of bases not matched to a gene: 2. The CDR3 has 15 amino acids. The germline V gene has CDR1 KGHSH and CDR2 LQKENI. CDR3 sequence: CASSPKQGANTEAFF. The CDR3 nucleotides read TGTGCCAGCTCACCAAAACAGGGGGCGAACACTGAAGCTTTCTTT.

CDR3 bases: TGTGCCAGCAGCTTAGGAGCAGCGCCCAACAATGAGCAGTTCTTC. Protein: CASSLGAAPNNEQFF. This rearrangement joins TRBV11-3 to TRBJ2-1; D gene ambiguous. Trimming took off 1 base at V and 5 bases at J, with 12 bases between the two ends. Germline CDR1 reads SGHNT; CDR2 reads YENEEA. The CDR3 is 15 residues long.